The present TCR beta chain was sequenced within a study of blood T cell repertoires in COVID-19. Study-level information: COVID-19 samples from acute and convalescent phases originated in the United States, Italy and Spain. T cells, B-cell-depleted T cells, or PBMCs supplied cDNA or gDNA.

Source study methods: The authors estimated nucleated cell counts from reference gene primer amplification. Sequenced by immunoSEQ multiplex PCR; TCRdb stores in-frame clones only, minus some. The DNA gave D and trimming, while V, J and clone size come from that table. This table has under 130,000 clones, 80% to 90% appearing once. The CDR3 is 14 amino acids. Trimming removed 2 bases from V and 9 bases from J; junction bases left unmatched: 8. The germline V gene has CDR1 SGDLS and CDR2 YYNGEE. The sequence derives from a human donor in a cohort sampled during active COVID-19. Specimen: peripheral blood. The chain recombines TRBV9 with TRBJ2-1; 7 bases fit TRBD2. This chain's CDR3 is CASSVESGTTEQFF. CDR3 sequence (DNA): TGTGCCAGCAGCGTGGAATCCGGGACTACTGAGCAGTTCTTC.